This T cell receptor (beta chain) was sequenced in a study of T cell changes during pregnancy in multiple sclerosis. Here immunoSEQ multiplex PCR was the method, and the copy in TCRdb shows in-frame clones only, minus some. The sample has under 95,000 clones, almost 95% seen once; the top ten hold 2% to 2.5%. The table lists this clone with a count of one. This clonotype originated in a female donor with multiple sclerosis, enrolled in a pregnancy study. The input for sequencing was peripheral blood, taken after pregnancy.

Here the CDR3 reads CASSEQGNSNQPQHF. Written as DNA, the CDR3 is TGCGCCAGCAGCGAACAGGGAAATAGCAATCAGCCCCAGCATTTT. The V gene is TRBV5-1, the J gene TRBJ1-5, with D possibly being TRBD1 (6 bases). Looked up from germline, CDR1 is SGHRS and CDR2 is YFSETQ. V lost 4 bases and J 0 bases, leaving 11 bases between the germline ends. This CDR3 is 15 amino acids long.